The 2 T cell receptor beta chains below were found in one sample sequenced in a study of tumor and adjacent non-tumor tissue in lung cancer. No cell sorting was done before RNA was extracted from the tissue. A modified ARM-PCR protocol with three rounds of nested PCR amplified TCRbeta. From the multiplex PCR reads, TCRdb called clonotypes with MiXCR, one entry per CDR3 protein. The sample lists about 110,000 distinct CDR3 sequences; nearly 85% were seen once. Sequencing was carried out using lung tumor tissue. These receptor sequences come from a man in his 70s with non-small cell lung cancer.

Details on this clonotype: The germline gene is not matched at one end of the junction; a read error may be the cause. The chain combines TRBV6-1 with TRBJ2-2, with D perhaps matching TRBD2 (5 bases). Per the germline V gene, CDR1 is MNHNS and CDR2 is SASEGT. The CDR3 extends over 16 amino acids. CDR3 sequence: CVSSHSPIGDSEELFF. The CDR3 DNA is TGTGTCAGCAGTCACTCACCAATCGGGGATTCCGAGGAGCTGTTTTTT.

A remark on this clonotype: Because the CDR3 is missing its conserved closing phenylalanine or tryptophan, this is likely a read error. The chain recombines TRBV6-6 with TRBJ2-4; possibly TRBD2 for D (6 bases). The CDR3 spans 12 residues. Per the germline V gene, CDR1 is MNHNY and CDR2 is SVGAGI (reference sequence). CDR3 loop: CASRGTENIQYL. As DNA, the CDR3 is TGTGCCAGCAGAGGGACTGAAAACATCCAGTACCTC.